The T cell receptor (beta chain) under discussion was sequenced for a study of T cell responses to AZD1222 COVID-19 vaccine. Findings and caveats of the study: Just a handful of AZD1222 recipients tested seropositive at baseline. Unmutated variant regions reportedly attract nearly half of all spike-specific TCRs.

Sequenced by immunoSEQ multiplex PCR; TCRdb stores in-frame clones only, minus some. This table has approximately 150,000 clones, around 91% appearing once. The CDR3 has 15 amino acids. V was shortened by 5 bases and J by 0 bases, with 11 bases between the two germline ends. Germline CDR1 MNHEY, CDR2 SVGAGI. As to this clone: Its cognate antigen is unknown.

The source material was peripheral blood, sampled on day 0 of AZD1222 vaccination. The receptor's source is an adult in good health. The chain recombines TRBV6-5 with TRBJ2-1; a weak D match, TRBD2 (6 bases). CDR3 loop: CASSRRGSSYNEQFF. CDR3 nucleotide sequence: TGTGCCAGCAGTCGCCGGGGGAGCTCCTACAATGAGCAGTTCTTC.